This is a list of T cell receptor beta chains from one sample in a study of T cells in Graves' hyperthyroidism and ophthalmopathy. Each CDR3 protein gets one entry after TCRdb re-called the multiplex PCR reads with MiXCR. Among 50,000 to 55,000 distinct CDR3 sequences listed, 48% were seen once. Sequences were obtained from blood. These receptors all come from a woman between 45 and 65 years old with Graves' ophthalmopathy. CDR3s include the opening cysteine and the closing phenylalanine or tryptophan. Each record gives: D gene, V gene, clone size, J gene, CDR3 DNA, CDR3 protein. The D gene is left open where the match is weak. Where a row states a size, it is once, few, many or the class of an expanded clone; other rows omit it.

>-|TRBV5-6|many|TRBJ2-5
TGTGCCAGCAGCTTGGGGACAGGGAGGGGGACCCAGTACTTC
CASSLGTGRGTQYF
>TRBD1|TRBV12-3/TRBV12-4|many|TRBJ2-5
TGTGCCAGCAGTTTAGTGGGACAGGTAAAAGAGACCCAGTACTTC
CASSLVGQVKETQYF
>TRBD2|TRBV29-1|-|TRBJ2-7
TGCAGCGTTGAAGTAGGCGGGAGTTTACGGTACGAGCAGTACTTC
CSVEVGGSLRYEQYF
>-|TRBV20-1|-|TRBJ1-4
TGCAGTGCTAGAGAATTAGGGTCCTACAATGAAAAACTGTTTTTT
CSARELGSYNEKLFF
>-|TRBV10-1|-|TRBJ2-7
TGCGCCAGCAACCGGGACACGGACGAGCAGTACTTC
CASNRDTDEQYF
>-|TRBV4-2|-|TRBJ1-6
TGTGCCAGCAGCCTAGCTGTGAATTCACCCCTCCACTTT
CASSLAVNSPLHF
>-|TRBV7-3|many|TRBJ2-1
TGTGCCAGCAGCCAGGGCCAAGGGGATGAGCAGTTCTTC
CASSQGQGDEQFF
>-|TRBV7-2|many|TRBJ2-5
TGTGCCAGCAGCTTGAGTTACAGGGTTGGTGAGACCCAGTACTTC
CASSLSYRVGETQYF
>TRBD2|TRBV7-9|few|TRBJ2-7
TGTGCCAGCAGCCCAGGGACTAGGGGCGAGCAGTACTTC
CASSPGTRGEQYF
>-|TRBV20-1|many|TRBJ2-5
TGCAGTGCTAGAGATCTCTATTGGGGTAGGGAGACCCAGTACTTC
CSARDLYWGRETQYF
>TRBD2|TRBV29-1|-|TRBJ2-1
TGCAGCGTAAAAGGTAGCGGGAGGTATTATCGCGGTGAGCAGTTCTTC
CSVKGSGRYYRGEQFF
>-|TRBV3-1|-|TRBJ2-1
TGTGCCAGCAGCCAAGATCGGGTTAGTTTAGACAATGAGCAGTTCTTC
CASSQDRVSLDNEQFF
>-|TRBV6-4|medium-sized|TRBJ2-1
TGTGCCAGCAGTGACTCGGGCAGGGCCAATGAGCAGTTCTTC
CASSDSGRANEQFF
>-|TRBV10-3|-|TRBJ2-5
TGTGCCATCAGAGAGACTAGTCAAGAGACCCAGTACTTC
CAIRETSQETQYF
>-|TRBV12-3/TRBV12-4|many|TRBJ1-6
TGTGCCAGCAGTTCAGGGAATTCACCCCTCCACTTT
CASSSGNSPLHF
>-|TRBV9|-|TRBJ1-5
TGTGCCAGCAGTGTGGGCCTAAACAATGAGCCCCAGCATTTT
CASSVGLNNEPQHF
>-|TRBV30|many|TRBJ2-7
TGTGCCTGGAACCGGGGGACGGAGACCTACGAGCAGTACTTC
CAWNRGTETYEQYF
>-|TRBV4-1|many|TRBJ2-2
TGCGCCAGCAGCCAAGATCTCTCCGGGGAGCTGTTTTTT
CASSQDLSGELFF
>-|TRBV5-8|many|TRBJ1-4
TGTGCCAGCAGCTTGGAACAGGGTCCTAATGAAAAACTGTTTTTT
CASSLEQGPNEKLFF
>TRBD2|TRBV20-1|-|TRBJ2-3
TGCAGTGCTAGACTAGCACGCGGGACTAGCGGGAGGTTCGGCACAGATACGCAGTATTTT
CSARLARGTSGRFGTDTQYF
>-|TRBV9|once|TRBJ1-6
TGTGCCAGCAGCGTAGCGGGGGGAAAGGCACCCCTCCACTTT
CASSVAGGKAPLHF
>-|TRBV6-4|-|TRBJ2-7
TGTGCCAGCAGTGACTCGGGGGGCTCCTACGAGCAGTACTTC
CASSDSGGSYEQYF
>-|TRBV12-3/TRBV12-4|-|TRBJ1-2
TGTGCCAGCAACCCCCGAGACGCCCCCCTTAACTATGGCTACACCTTC
CASNPRDAPLNYGYTF
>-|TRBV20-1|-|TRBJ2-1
TGCAGCGCTAAATCGCTGAGGGGGGAATACAAAGAGCAGTTCTTC
CSAKSLRGEYKEQFF
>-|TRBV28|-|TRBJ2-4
TGTGCCAGCAGTTTAGCGGCAGGCGGGTCCATTCAGTACTTC
CASSLAAGGSIQYF
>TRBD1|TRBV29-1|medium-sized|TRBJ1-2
TGCAGCGTTGACGGAGGACAGGGGAAGCACTATGGCTACACCTTC
CSVDGGQGKHYGYTF
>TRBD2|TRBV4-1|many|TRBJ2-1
TGCGCCAGCAGTCGGACTAGCGGGGGGGCTACCTACAATGAGCAGTTCTTC
CASSRTSGGATYNEQFF
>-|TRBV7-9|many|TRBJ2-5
TGTGCCAGCAGCTCTCTAGAACAGACCCAGTACTTC
CASSSLEQTQYF
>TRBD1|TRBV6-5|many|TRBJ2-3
TGTGCCAGCCGTTGGACAGGCGGAACAGATACGCAGTATTTT
CASRWTGGTDTQYF
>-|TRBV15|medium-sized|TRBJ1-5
TGTGCCACCAGCAGAGATAATCAGCCCCAGCATTTT
CATSRDNQPQHF
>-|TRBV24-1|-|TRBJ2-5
TGTGCCACCAGTGACACATCACCAGGGGAGGCGAGGGAGACCCAGTACTTC
CATSDTSPGEARETQYF
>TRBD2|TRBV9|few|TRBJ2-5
TGTGCCAGCAGCGTAGGGGGGGGGAAGGAGACCCAGTACTTC
CASSVGGGKETQYF
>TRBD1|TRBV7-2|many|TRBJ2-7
TGTGCCAGCAGCTTAGTACAGGGGGACCACGAGCAGTACTTC
CASSLVQGDHEQYF
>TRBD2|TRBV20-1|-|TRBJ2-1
TGCAGTGCTAGAGGACTAGCGGGAAGCTCCTACAATGAGCAGTTCTTC
CSARGLAGSSYNEQFF
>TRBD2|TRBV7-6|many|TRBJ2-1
TGTGCCAGCAGCCTCCTGGCGGGGGGCTACAATGAGCAGTTCTTC
CASSLLAGGYNEQFF
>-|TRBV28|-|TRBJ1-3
TGTGCCAGCACCTTCTTCGGCAGGGGAGCCGGAAACACCATATATTTT
CASTFFGRGAGNTIYF
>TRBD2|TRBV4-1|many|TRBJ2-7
TGCGCCAGCAGCCAAGGACTAGCGGGACACTACGAGCAGTACTTC
CASSQGLAGHYEQYF
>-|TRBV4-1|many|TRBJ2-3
TGCGCCAGCAGCCACCAGGGGGATACGCAGTATTTT
CASSHQGDTQYF
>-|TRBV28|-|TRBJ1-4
TGTGCCAGCAGTGCTAAATTGGTAAAAGAAAAACTGTTTTTT
CASSAKLVKEKLFF
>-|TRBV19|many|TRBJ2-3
TGTGCCAGTAGTGTGCATTCCTTACTAGCAGAGTTGCCAGATACGCAGTATTTT
CASSVHSLLAELPDTQYF
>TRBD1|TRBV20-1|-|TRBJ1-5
TGCAGTGCTCCTGACAGGGGTAGCAATCAGCCCCAGCCTAATTTT
CSAPDRGSNQPQPNF
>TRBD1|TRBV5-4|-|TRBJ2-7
TGTGCCAGCAGCTCGACAGGGTGGTTAGCATCGTACGAGCAGTACTTC
CASSSTGWLASYEQYF
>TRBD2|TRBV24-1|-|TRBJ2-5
TGTGCCGCCAGTGATGGGGTAGCGGGGGGGCGGGAGACCCAGTACTTC
CAASDGVAGGRETQYF
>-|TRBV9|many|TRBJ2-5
TGTGCCAGCAGCGTTTCTTCAGGGGGGGAGACCCAGTACTTC
CASSVSSGGETQYF
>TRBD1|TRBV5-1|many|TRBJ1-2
TGCGCCAGCAGCTCAGACAGGGGTTACTATGGCTACACCTTC
CASSSDRGYYGYTF
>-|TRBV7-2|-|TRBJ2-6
TGTGCCAGCAGCATAGGGGTAGATGGGGCCAACGTCCTGACTTTC
CASSIGVDGANVLTF
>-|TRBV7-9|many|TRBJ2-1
TGTGCCAGCAGCCGCGCTTTTTATGAGCAGTTCTTC
CASSRAFYEQFF
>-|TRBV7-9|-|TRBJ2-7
TGTGCCAGCAGCTTGGGTTCCGGGCCCAGGGACGAGCAGTACTTC
CASSLGSGPRDEQYF
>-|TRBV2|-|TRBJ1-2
TGTGCCAGCAGTGGAGAATCCGGGCCAGCCTGGGGCTACACCTTC
CASSGESGPAWGYTF
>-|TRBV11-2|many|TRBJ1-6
TGTGCCAGCAGCTTAGGGGCATCGAATTCACCCCTCCACTTT
CASSLGASNSPLHF
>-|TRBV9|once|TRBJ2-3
TGTGCCAGCAGCCCGCAAGGGGGGTACACAGATACGCAGTATTTT
CASSPQGGYTDTQYF
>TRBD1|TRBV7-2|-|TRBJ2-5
TGTGCCAGCAGCTTAGAGGGGGCTGGTCAGACCCAGAACTTC
CASSLEGAGQTQNF
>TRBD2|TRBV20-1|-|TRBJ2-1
TGCAGTGCTACTAGCGGGGGTTTGGATACGCAGTTCTTC
CSATSGGLDTQFF
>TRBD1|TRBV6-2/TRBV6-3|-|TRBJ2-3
TGTGCCAGCAGGGACAGGGGGCGGGCAGATACGCAGTATTTT
CASRDRGRADTQYF